A selection of T cell receptor beta chains follows, all from one sample in a study of metastatic and nonmetastatic thyroid tumors. TCRdb reprocessed the PCR reads using MiXCR. The sample holds around 13,000 clones; around 22% are singletons and the top ten take around 7.8%. Specimen: blood. The source of these receptors is a female donor with papillary thyroid cancer or a benign thyroid nodule (not recorded which). Some clones in this sample may be carry-over from other donors' samples. Both conserved end residues are part of each CDR3. D genes are given only for firm matches. Clone size, where shown, is once, few, many, or a class for clones that have expanded.

many	.	TRBJ1-2	TRBV7-9	CASSLGRESYGYTF	TGTGCCAGCAGCTTAGGCAGGGAGAGCTATGGCTACACCTTC
many	TRBD1	TRBJ1-4	TRBV7-8	CASSLAGGQGEEKLFF	TGTGCCAGCAGCTTAGCGGGGGGACAGGGAGAGGAAAAACTGTTTTTT
.	.	TRBJ2-5	TRBV7-9	CASSSFGTMGETQYF	TGTGCCAGCAGCTCCTTCGGGACCATGGGAGAGACCCAGTACTTC
.	TRBD1	TRBJ1-2	TRBV11-2	CASSPSIGGQGSGYTF	TGTGCCAGCAGCCCGAGCATAGGGGGACAGGGCAGCGGCTACACCTTC
many	TRBD2	TRBJ2-3	TRBV20-1	CSQWGGNTDTQYF	TGCAGCCAGTGGGGGGGGAACACAGATACGCAGTATTTT
medium-sized	.	TRBJ1-1	TRBV6-1	CASSELAGSDTEAFF	TGTGCCAGCAGTGAACTGGCAGGGTCGGACACTGAAGCTTTCTTT
many	.	TRBJ2-5	TRBV4-3	CASSQEDSQETQYF	TGCGCCAGCAGCCAAGAGGACAGTCAAGAGACCCAGTACTTC
few	.	TRBJ1-3	TRBV6-1	CAVSGYGNTIYF	TGTGCCGTTTCGGGGTATGGAAACACCATATATTTT
many	.	TRBJ2-2	TRBV12-5	CASGLWLANTGELFF	TGTGCTAGTGGTTTGTGGCTAGCGAACACCGGGGAGCTGTTTTTT
.	.	TRBJ2-7	TRBV6-1	CASRSRTFSYEQYF	TGTGCCAGCAGGTCTAGGACCTTCTCCTACGAGCAGTACTTC
.	TRBD2	TRBJ2-3	TRBV30	CAWRGLALDTQYF	TGTGCCTGGAGAGGACTAGCATTAGATACGCAGTATTTT
.	.	TRBJ1-2	TRBV18	CASSPRDNRNYGYTF	TGTGCCAGCTCACCTCGGGACAACAGAAACTATGGCTACACCTTC
few	.	TRBJ2-1	TRBV12-3/TRBV12-4	CAIGPFEDEQFF	TGCGCCATTGGGCCGTTCGAGGATGAGCAGTTCTTC
many	TRBD2	TRBJ2-7	TRBV11-2	CASSPLRSSAGTSDEQYF	TGTGCCAGCAGCCCACTAAGGTCATCGGCCGGGACTAGCGACGAGCAGTACTTC
.	.	TRBJ1-1	TRBV7-3	CASRPTQNTEAFF	TGCGCCAGCAGACCGACCCAAAACACTGAAGCTTTCTTT
medium-sized	.	TRBJ1-2	TRBV28	CASSSSGTYNYGYTF	TGTGCCAGCAGTTCATCCGGGACATACAACTATGGCTACACCTTC
few	.	TRBJ2-2	TRBV28	CASNIPGRTTGELFF	TGTGCCAGCAACATACCGGGACGAACCACCGGGGAGCTGTTTTTT
.	TRBD1	TRBJ1-1	TRBV7-2	CASSLRTGPYFF	TGTGCCAGCAGCTTGAGGACAGGGCCATATTTCTTT
medium-sized	.	TRBJ2-6	TRBV6-1	CASSLGGSGANVLTF	TGTGCCAGCAGTTTGGGGGGCTCTGGGGCCAACGTCCTGACTTTC
few	.	TRBJ1-2	TRBV7-9	CASLPPKADGYTF	TGTGCCAGCTTGCCTCCGAAGGCGGATGGCTACACCTTC
few	.	TRBJ2-3	TRBV28	CASSQPRQIPDTQYF	TGTGCCAGCAGTCAACCTCGACAGATACCAGATACGCAGTATTTT
medium-sized	TRBD1	TRBJ1-6	TRBV27	CASRSMGQGKSPLHF	TGTGCCAGCAGATCGATGGGACAGGGTAAATCACCCCTCCACTTT
many	.	TRBJ2-3	TRBV11-3	CASSLEQERQYF	TGTGCCAGCAGCTTAGAACAGGAAAGGCAGTATTTT
many	.	TRBJ2-3	TRBV7-9	CASSYRSPADTQYF	TGTGCCAGCAGCTACAGATCCCCCGCAGATACGCAGTATTTT
medium-sized	.	TRBJ2-7	TRBV19	CASSIDGTPDEQYF	TGTGCCAGTAGTATAGATGGGACTCCCGACGAGCAGTACTTC
many	.	TRBJ1-6	TRBV7-2	CASRGQSSPLHF	TGTGCCAGCAGGGGGCAGAGTTCACCCCTCCACTTT
.	.	TRBJ2-3	TRBV7-3	CVSIPAGDTQYF	TGTGTCAGCATCCCCGCGGGAGATACGCAGTATTTT
many	.	TRBJ2-2	TRBV30	CAWSKGPNTGELFF	TGTGCCTGGAGTAAGGGGCCGAACACCGGGGAGCTGTTTTTT
.	.	TRBJ1-2	TRBV11-3	CASSPSGADYGYTF	TGTGCCAGCAGCCCGTCAGGGGCAGACTATGGCTACACCTTC
many	.	TRBJ2-3	TRBV5-6	CASNQWGGGTDTQYF	TGTGCCAGCAACCAATGGGGGGGCGGCACAGATACGCAGTATTTT
few	.	TRBJ1-2	TRBV19	CASSSKQRQTYGYTF	TGTGCCAGTAGTTCCAAGCAGAGACAGACCTATGGCTACACCTTC
many	.	TRBJ2-3	TRBV20-1	CSARDPRGGGGSTDTQYF	TGCAGTGCTAGAGACCCCAGGGGTGGGGGCGGGTCAACAGATACGCAGTATTTT
many	.	TRBJ2-7	TRBV5-6	CASSSTVSSYEQYF	TGTGCCAGCAGCTCGACAGTGAGCTCCTACGAGCAGTACTTC
few	TRBD2	TRBJ2-3	TRBV6-1	CASSEYLAGATDTQYF	TGTGCCAGCAGTGAATATCTAGCGGGGGCCACAGATACGCAGTATTTT
many	.	TRBJ2-3	TRBV18	CASSRQGPDTQYF	TGTGCCAGCTCACGGCAGGGCCCAGATACGCAGTATTTT
medium-sized	TRBD2	TRBJ2-1	TRBV6-1	CASSRASGYNEQFF	TGTGCCAGCTCAAGGGCTAGCGGATACAATGAGCAGTTCTTC
many	.	TRBJ2-1	TRBV10-3	CASRPGQKGNEQFF	TGTGCCTCAAGGCCCGGACAGAAAGGGAATGAGCAGTTCTTC
many	TRBD1	TRBJ2-5	TRBV20-1	CSAREPGGQETQYF	TGCAGTGCTAGAGAACCAGGGGGCCAAGAGACCCAGTACTTC
many	.	TRBJ1-2	TRBV29-1	CSVGGYYGYTF	TGCAGCGTTGGGGGTTACTATGGCTACACCTTC
many	TRBD1	TRBJ1-1	TRBV18	CASSPQGADTEAFF	TGTGCCAGCTCACCACAGGGGGCTGACACTGAAGCTTTCTTT
few	.	TRBJ2-1	TRBV2	CASSGLSSYNEQFF	TGTGCCAGCAGTGGGCTCAGCTCCTATAATGAGCAGTTCTTC
many	.	TRBJ2-7	TRBV11-3	CASSVEREQYF	TGTGCCAGCAGTGTTGAGAGGGAGCAGTACTTC
.	.	TRBJ2-6	TRBV20-1	CSARDQKSGANVLTF	TGCAGTGCTAGAGATCAAAAGTCTGGGGCCAACGTCCTGACTTTC
.	.	TRBJ2-6	TRBV6-1	CASSEFPLTGANVLTF	TGTGCCAGCAGTGAATTCCCCTTAACTGGGGCCAACGTCCTGACTTTC
medium-sized	.	TRBJ2-5	TRBV28	CASSQTLTGLHPYF	TGTGCCAGCAGTCAAACCCTTACGGGACTCCATCCATACTTC
few	.	TRBJ1-1	TRBV6-2/TRBV6-3	CASRYLGVGTEAFF	TGTGCCAGCAGATACCTAGGGGTCGGCACTGAAGCTTTCTTT
many	.	TRBJ1-1	TRBV20-1	CSARVAGSTEAFF	TGCAGTGCTAGAGTGGCCGGGAGCACTGAAGCTTTCTTT
.	.	TRBJ1-5	TRBV20-1	CSAMGRELYSNQPQHF	TGCAGTGCTATGGGCAGGGAACTCTATAGCAATCAGCCCCAGCATTTT
many	.	TRBJ2-5	TRBV30	CAWSPRIGTVTQETQYF	TGTGCCTGGAGTCCACGGATCGGAACGGTGACCCAAGAGACCCAGTACTTC
many	TRBD2	TRBJ2-7	TRBV4-2	CASSQDQAGGLYEQYF	TGTGCCAGCAGCCAAGATCAAGCGGGGGGGCTCTACGAGCAGTACTTC
many	.	TRBJ2-7	TRBV30	CAWSLPGVRNEQYF	TGTGCCTGGAGTCTTCCTGGGGTCCGTAACGAGCAGTACTTC
many	.	TRBJ2-2	TRBV3-1	CASSQDWGITGELFF	TGTGCCAGCAGCCAAGATTGGGGCATTACCGGGGAGCTGTTTTTT
few	.	TRBJ1-2	TRBV6-1	CASSEVSGGAYGYTF	TGTGCCAGCAGTGAAGTTTCGGGAGGGGCCTATGGCTACACCTTC